These 10 T cell receptor beta chains were sequenced from one sample in a study of blood T cell repertoires in COVID-19. TCRdb keeps only in-frame clones here, not all; method: immunoSEQ multiplex PCR. This table holds over 65,000 clones, about 80% found once. Sequencing was carried out using peripheral blood. These receptors originate from a man at least 80 years old with active COVID-19.

This clone was picked up one time. This chain joins TRBV19 and TRBJ2-1; the D gene is possibly TRBD1 (5 bases). The CDR3 extends over 13 amino acids. CDR1 and CDR2 (germline): LNHDA, SQIVND (reference sequence). The V end lost 5 bases, the J end lost 15 bases, and 20 bases lay between the germline ends. The CDR3 coding sequence is TGTGCCAGTAGTCCTCGCCAGTCCTCAGGGCGGTTCTTC. Protein product: CASSPRQSSGRFF.

This clone was seen a few times. This chain uses TRBV9 with TRBJ2-7; 9 nucleotides align to TRBD1. Germline V CDR1 and CDR2: SGDLS, YYNGEE. V was pared by 3 bases and J by 5 bases, with 12 bases of the junction left unmatched. The CDR3 extends over 16 amino acids. The CDR3 protein is CASSGESGQGVNEQYF. The CDR3 DNA reads as TGTGCCAGCAGCGGGGAATCGGGACAGGGTGTTAACGAGCAGTACTTC.

The rearrangement uses TRBV6-2 or TRBV6-3 and TRBJ1-1, with D maybe TRBD1 (6 bases). V was pared by 3 bases and J by 5 bases, with 25 bases between. Per the germline V gene, CDR1 is MNHEY and CDR2 is SVGEGT. This CDR3 has 18 residues. The CDR3 is CASSYSPHKSGRGTEAFF. The CDR3, as DNA: TGTGCCAGCAGTTATAGCCCGCATAAGTCGGGGAGGGGGACTGAAGCTTTCTTT.

This chain connects TRBV2 to TRBJ1-5; 7 bases match TRBD1. CDR1 is SNHLY, CDR2 FYNNEI, per germline. Germline trimming cut 6 bases from V and 4 bases from J; bases unmatched to any gene: 6. CDR3 size: 14 residues. CDR3 sequence (DNA): TGTGCCAGCAGGGCGAGACAGGGAAATCAGCCCCAGCATTTT. Translated, it gives CASRARQGNQPQHF.

This chain joins TRBV19 and TRBJ2-7; the D gene is possibly TRBD2 (6 bases). The CDR3 has 14 residues. V was shortened by 3 bases and J by 2 bases, with 11 bases between the two germline ends. Germline lookup yields CDR1 LNHDA and CDR2 SQIVND (reference sequence). CDR3 protein: CASSMGGPAYEQYF. In DNA form, the CDR3 reads TGTGCCAGTAGTATGGGGGGTCCCGCCTACGAGCAGTACTTC. The whole variable domain, remainder taken from reference TRBV19 and TRBJ2-7, is DGGITQSPKYLFRKEGQNVTLSCEQNLNHDAMYWYRQDPGQGLRLIYYSQIVNDFQKGDIAEGYSVSREKKESFPLTVTSAQKNPTAFYLCASSMGGPAYEQYFGPGTRLTVT.

The rearrangement joins TRBV7-2 to TRBJ2-7, with 11 positions matching TRBD2. The trim removed 4 bases at V and 4 bases at J, leaving 12 bases unmatched. From germline, CDR1 is SGHTA and CDR2 FQGNSA. The CDR3 has 17 residues. As DNA, the CDR3 is TGTGCCAGCAGCTCCTCCCGGGGACTAGCGGCGGCGTACGAGCAGTACTTC. It yields the protein CASSSSRGLAAAYEQYF.

The V call is TRBV10-3, the J call TRBJ2-1; 8 nucleotides line up with TRBD1. Unmatched junction bases numbered 3, after V lost 10 bases and J lost 1 base. Germline values: CDR1 ENHRY, CDR2 SYGVKD. This CDR3 comprises 13 residues. The CDR3 spells CATTGASYNEQFF. DNA of the CDR3: TGTGCCACGACAGGGGCTTCCTACAATGAGCAGTTCTTC.

V usage is TRBV6-2 or TRBV6-3 and J usage is TRBJ2-7; 7 nucleotides line up with TRBD2. Germline V gives CDR1 MNHEY, CDR2 SVGEGT. The CDR3 loop spans 15 amino acids. V lost 1 base, J lost 6 bases, and 9 bases stayed unmatched. Here the CDR3 reads CASSYFGGTTGEQYF. DNA of the CDR3: TGTGCCAGCAGTTACTTCGGGGGGACGACTGGCGAGCAGTACTTC.

This chain uses TRBV7-2 with TRBJ1-4; no firm D call. The CDR3 runs 13 residues. The V gene's germline CDR1 is SGHTA and CDR2 FQGNSA. V was cut by 2 bases and J by 7 bases, with 8 bases left in between. CDR3 region: CASSLFASEKLFF. CDR3 bases: TGTGCCAGCAGCTTATTTGCTAGTGAAAAACTGTTTTTT.

The gene calls are TRBV28 and TRBJ1-2, with 7 positions matching TRBD1. The CDR3 contains 16 residues. V lost 6 bases, J lost 4 bases, and 14 bases stayed unmatched. The germline CDR1 and CDR2 sequences are MDHEN and SYDVKM. The CDR3 is CASRSSSGTETYGYTF. CDR3 nucleotides: TGTGCCAGCAGATCATCCTCCGGGACAGAGACCTATGGCTACACCTTC.